The 5 T cell receptor beta chains below all came from one sample that was sequenced in a study of blood T cell repertoires in COVID-19. Method: immunoSEQ multiplex PCR; TCRdb's copy keeps in-frame clones and lacks some. The profile shows around 140,000 clones, approximately 84% of them singletons. The specimen sequenced was PBMCs or T cells enriched from blood (not recorded which). All receptors come from a woman aged 50 to 65 with acute COVID-19.

The CDR3 loop is CASSIAGNTQQETQYF. The CDR3 DNA reads TGTGCCAGCAGCATAGCGGGCAACACTCAGCAAGAGACCCAGTACTTC. V gene TRBV3-1 (or the pseudogene TRBV3-2) combines with J gene TRBJ2-5; 7 nucleotides match TRBD2. Trimming cost V 5 bases and J 2 bases; bases outside gene matches: 11. The CDR3 is 16 residues long. CDR1 and CDR2 from the germline V gene are LGHDT and YNNKEL (reference sequence).

The rearrangement uses TRBV7-2 and TRBJ2-6; D might be TRBD1 (5 bases). V lost 8 bases and J 0 bases, leaving 14 bases between the germline ends. This CDR3 is built from 16 residues. CDR1 SGHTA and CDR2 FQGNSA come from the germline V gene. The CDR3 loop reads CASGFPRDSGANVLTF. The CDR3 DNA is TGTGCCAGCGGATTCCCCAGGGACTCTGGGGCCAACGTCCTGACTTTC.

This clone was picked up one time. The chain couples TRBV4-1 to TRBJ1-3; TRBD1 agrees at 11 bases. Per the germline V gene, CDR1 is MGHRA and CDR2 is YSYEKL. The V gene end was trimmed by 1 base and the J gene end by 1 base; junction bases not matched to a gene: 6. The CDR3 spans 18 residues. In DNA form, the CDR3 reads TGCGCCAGCAGCCAAGCCTGGGGGACAGGGGGGTCTGGAAACACCATATATTTT. It codes for CASSQAWGTGGSGNTIYF.

This clone was recorded at least ten times. The rearrangement links TRBV30 to TRBJ1-5, with D tentatively TRBD1 (6 bases). V shed 5 bases and J shed 5 bases, with 19 bases lying between them. This CDR3 spans 15 amino acids. The V gene's germline CDR1 is GTSNPN and CDR2 SVGIG (reference sequence). For the CDR3, the DNA is TGTGCCTGGCAGGGGCCCCCTTTCAGGCATCAGCCCCAGCATTTT. Amino acids: CAWQGPPFRHQPQHF. The full variable domain, its missing parts supplied by reference TRBV30 and TRBJ1-5, is SQTIHQWPATLVQPVGSPLSLECTVEGTSNPNLYWYRQAAGRGLQLLFYSVGIGQISSEVPQNLSASRPQDRQFILSSKKLLLSDSGFYLCAWQGPPFRHQPQHFGDGTRLSIL.

V and J are TRBV6-2 or TRBV6-3 and TRBJ2-1; TRBD1 aligns across 9 bases. The junction had 6 bases not matched to a gene; V was cut back by 3 bases and J by 9 bases. In germline, CDR1 is MNHEY, CDR2 SVGEGT. CDR3 size: 14 residues. For the CDR3, the DNA is TGTGCCAGCAGTTATGGGACAGGGCGATCTGAGCAGTTCTTC. This codes for CASSYGTGRSEQFF.